Below, 9 T cell receptor beta chains from the same sample are listed, as sequenced in a study of persistence of HIV-infected CD4 T cells. Stimulation used 10 ug/mL lysate from CMV-infected fibroblasts. CD40L/CD69 double-negative CD45RO-high memory CD4+ T cells were collected. These receptors have no identified antigens. The libraries were made with immunoSEQ version 4 in survey mode. Produced via immunoSEQ multiplex PCR; TCRdb's table is partial and in-frame only. Among over 25,000 clones listed, roughly 82% were seen once. Source: CD4+ T cells sorted from PBMCs after roughly 17-hour stimulation, taken from a patient who received antiretroviral therapy. The receptor set was obtained from an adult man with HIV who was CMV-seropositive.

This clone was observed a few times. V gene TRBV9 combines with J gene TRBJ1-2; tentatively, D is TRBD1 (5 bases). V lost 0 bases, J lost 5 bases, and 8 bases lay in between. Per the germline V gene, CDR1 is SGDLS and CDR2 is YYNGEE. This CDR3 is 13 amino acids long. CDR3 DNA sequence: TGTGCCAGCAGCGTAGATGACAGTTATGGCTACACCTTC. It translates to CASSVDDSYGYTF.

The gene calls are TRBV19 and TRBJ1-5; D is uncertain. CDR3 length: 15 amino acids. Between the trimmed V and J ends, which lost 2 bases and 2 bases, there was a span of 10 bases. The germline V gene encodes CDR1 LNHDA and CDR2 SQIVND (reference sequence). CDR3 in amino acids: CASSISWGGNQPQHF. DNA of the CDR3: TGTGCCAGTAGTATATCTTGGGGAGGCAATCAGCCCCAGCATTTT.

The rearrangement links TRBV5-1 to TRBJ2-7; the D is unclear. The germline CDR1 and CDR2 sequences are SGHRS and YFSETQ. Trimming took off 5 bases at V and 0 bases at J, with 3 bases between the two ends. CDR3 length equals 11 residues. CDR3 region: CASSSSYEQYF. The CDR3 DNA reads as TGCGCCAGCAGTTCCTCCTACGAGCAGTACTTC.

The chain carries TRBV2 and TRBJ1-3, with D perhaps matching TRBD1 (5 bases). CDR3 size: 14 residues. V lost 2 bases and J 4 bases, leaving 9 bases between the germline ends. Germline values: CDR1 SNHLY, CDR2 FYNNEI. The CDR3 reads CASSETGFGNTIYF. In DNA form, the CDR3 reads TGTGCCAGCAGTGAAACAGGCTTCGGAAACACCATATATTTT.

As concerns this clone: One junction end does not reproduce the germline sequence, and a read error may be involved. This chain joins TRBV15 and TRBJ2-2; D gene ambiguous. Per germline, CDR1 LNHNV and CDR2 YYDKDF (reference sequence). This CDR3 spans 12 amino acids. The CDR3 loop reads CATSIITEELFF. CDR3 DNA sequence: TGTGCCACCTCCATAATCACCGAGGAGCTGTTTTTT.

The chain links TRBV5-1 to TRBJ1-6; D gene ambiguous. CDR3 length equals 15 residues. V dropped 6 bases and J dropped 5 bases, with 15 bases sitting between them. Germline V CDR1 and CDR2: SGHRS, YFSETQ. CDR3 in amino acids: CASKRSTVDNSPLHF. The CDR3 coding sequence is TGCGCCAGCAAACGGTCGACGGTCGATAATTCACCCCTCCACTTT.

The rearrangement links TRBV6-5 to TRBJ1-2, with 9 bases that match TRBD1. CDR3 size: 14 residues. In germline, CDR1 is MNHEY, CDR2 SVGAGI. V lost 6 bases and J lost 8; bases outside the gene matches: 10. The CDR3 bases are TGTGCCAGCAGGGCCTCCGGGACAGGGCGGGGCTACACCTTC. Translation: CASRASGTGRGYTF.

The V gene is TRBV28, the J gene TRBJ1-1; 8 bases are shared with TRBD1. V lost 5 bases to trimming and J lost 11 bases; unmatched junction nucleotides: 7. Germline V lookup: CDR1 MDHEN, CDR2 SYDVKM. This CDR3 spans 12 amino acids. The CDR3 is CASSIRTGIAFF. The CDR3 DNA is TGTGCCAGCAGTATTCGGACAGGGATTGCTTTCTTT.

This chain joins TRBV19 and TRBJ1-5; 7 nucleotides match TRBD1. Germline CDR1 LNHDA, CDR2 SQIVND (reference sequence). Unmatched junction bases numbered 11, after V lost 6 bases and J lost 3 bases. This CDR3 spans 16 amino acids. The chain's CDR3 is CASSRRGQGLNQPQHF. The CDR3 nucleotides read TGTGCCAGTAGCCGGAGGGGGCAGGGACTCAATCAGCCCCAGCATTTT.